The 17 T cell receptor beta chains in this list originate from one sample, sequenced in a study of shared clonotypes between healthy human individuals. Sequenced by immunoSEQ multiplex PCR; TCRdb stores in-frame clones only, minus some. The sample has about 110,000 clones, around two thirds seen once; the top ten hold around 24%. The sample was memory CD8+ T cells sorted from blood. Subset in this sample: CD45RO+ cells pooled with CCR7-negative TemRA cells. The receptors were gathered from a woman in her 30s in good health.

The rearrangement joins TRBV10-1 to TRBJ2-1; 10 positions agree with TRBD2. The CDR3 spans 16 residues. CDR1 and CDR2 (germline): WNHNN, SYGVQD (reference sequence). The V gene end was trimmed by 1 base and the J gene end by 3 bases; junction bases not matched to a gene: 3. In nucleotides, the CDR3 is TGCGCCAGCAGTGAGTTCAGCGGGAGGGGCTACAATGAGCAGTTCTTC. As protein: CASSEFSGRGYNEQFF.

Turning to this clone: At the DNA level, this CDR3 is encoded by other sequences in the same sample as well. The V call is TRBV28, the J call TRBJ2-7; possibly TRBD2 for D (6 bases). The CDR3 sequence is 13 residues long. Trimming cost V 6 bases and J 3 bases, with 12 bases left between them. The germline V gene has CDR1 MDHEN and CDR2 SYDVKM. The CDR3 nucleotides read TGTGCCAGCAGCCCCTCGCGGGGCTACGAGCAGTACTTC. This codes for CASSPSRGYEQYF.

The rearrangement uses TRBV7-9 and TRBJ2-1; the D gene is possibly TRBD2 (6 bases). The V end was cut by 1 base, the J end by 3 bases, with 13 bases between. This CDR3 region has 16 residues. Germline CDR1 is SEHNR and CDR2 is FQNEAQ (reference sequence). The CDR3 bases are TGTGCCAGCAGCTTAGAGTCGGGAGTAGGCTACAATGAGCAGTTCTTC. This encodes CASSLESGVGYNEQFF.

The chain uses TRBV5-1 and TRBJ2-3; 8 nucleotides line up with TRBD1. The trim removed 4 bases at V and 2 bases at J, leaving 6 bases unmatched. The length of the CDR3 is 15 residues. Germline V gene data show CDR1 as SGHRS and CDR2 as YFSETQ. CDR3 sequence: CASSPTGDNTDTQYF. The CDR3 nucleotides read TGCGCCAGCAGCCCGACAGGGGACAACACAGATACGCAGTATTTT.

This chain connects TRBV5-4 to TRBJ1-3, with 11 bases identical to TRBD1. CDR1 is SGHNT and CDR2 is YYREEE in the germline V gene (reference sequence). This CDR3 spans 17 amino acids. Trimming took 4 bases from V and 4 from J; bases not matched to a gene: 10. CDR3 residues: CASSDGTGGRAGNTIYF. Here the CDR3 DNA reads TGTGCCAGCAGCGACGGGACAGGGGGTAGGGCGGGAAACACCATATATTTT.

The chain recombines TRBV6-5 with TRBJ1-2, with D maybe TRBD1 (5 bases). Germline CDR1 and CDR2: MNHEY and SVGAGI. Between the trimmed V and J ends, which lost 0 bases and 5 bases, there was a span of 10 bases. This CDR3 has 14 residues. The CDR3 sequence is CASSYSFSGYGYTF. The CDR3 bases are TGTGCCAGCAGTTACTCGTTCTCAGGGTATGGCTACACCTTC.

Note on this clone: The junction departs from germline at one end; a sequencing error may be responsible. In the same sample, other DNA sequences code for this CDR3. The CDR3 DNA follows: TGTGCCAGCACTTCCGGACAGGGGGACACTGAAGCTTTTTTT. The encoded protein is CASTSGQGDTEAFF. The V gene is TRBV27, the J gene TRBJ1-1; 10 nucleotides line up with TRBD1. Germline-derived CDR1 and CDR2 are MNHEY and SMNVEV (reference sequence). This CDR3 has 14 residues.

This clone appeared a few times. The chain is built from TRBV29-1 and TRBJ1-1, with 8 nucleotides matching TRBD1. CDR1 and CDR2 (germline): SQVTM, ANQGSEA. V lost 4 bases, J lost 6 bases, and 4 bases stayed unmatched. The CDR3 runs 12 residues. The CDR3 region has the DNA TGCAGCGTTGGGGGGACAGGAGCTGAAGCTTTCTTT. This translates into CSVGGTGAEAFF.

With regard to this clone: The junction departs from germline at one end; a sequencing error may be responsible. CDR3 loop: CASSPLHRTNQPQHF. The DNA for the CDR3 is TGTGCCAGCTCCCCACTGCACAGGACGAATCAGCCCCAGCATTTT. The V gene is TRBV18, the J gene TRBJ1-5, with TRBD1 as a possible D gene (5 bases). This CDR3 has 15 residues. CDR1 and CDR2 (germline): KGHSH, LQKENI. The whole variable domain, filled in from reference TRBV18 and TRBJ1-5, reads NAGVMQNPRHLVRRRGQEARLRCSPMKGHSHVYWYRQLPEEGLKFMVYLQKENIIDESGMPKERFSAEFPKEGPSILRIQQVVRGDSAAYFCASSPLHRTNQPQHFGDGTRLSIL.

V and J are TRBV27 and TRBJ2-5; 10 bases match TRBD1. The V gene end was trimmed by 4 bases and the J gene end by 5 bases; junction bases not matched to a gene: 4. Per the germline V gene, CDR1 is MNHEY and CDR2 is SMNVEV (reference sequence). This CDR3 has 14 residues. The CDR3 is CASSWGTGAETQYF. As DNA, the CDR3 is TGTGCCAGCAGTTGGGGGACAGGGGCGGAGACCCAGTACTTC.

The rearrangement joins TRBV28 to TRBJ2-2; TRBD2 might be the D (6 bases). The germline V gene has CDR1 MDHEN and CDR2 SYDVKM. V was pared by 4 bases and J by 6 bases, with 30 bases between. The CDR3 spans 20 residues. For the CDR3, the DNA is TGTGCCAGCAGTTCGCGGCCACTACCGACTAGTTGCAGTGAGGCCGGGGAGCTGTTTTTT. Residues: CASSSRPLPTSCSEAGELFF. The variable domain in full, with the rest retrieved from reference TRBV28 and TRBJ2-2, is DVKVTQSSRYLVKRTGEKVFLECVQDMDHENMFWYRQDPGLGLRLIYFSYDVKMKEKGDIPEGYSVSREKKERFSLILESASTNQTSMYLCASSSRPLPTSCSEAGELFFGEGSRLTVL.

The V and J genes are TRBV19 and TRBJ2-1; TRBD2 might be the D (6 bases). Trimming shortened V by 6 bases and J by 4 bases, and 16 bases separated the two germline ends. Germline CDR1 and CDR2: LNHDA and SQIVND (reference sequence). The CDR3 is 15 amino acids. For the CDR3, the DNA is TGTGCCAGTAGCAGACTAGTGGGTTTGTACAATGAGCAGTTCTTC. It is translated as CASSRLVGLYNEQFF.

V and J are TRBV5-8 and TRBJ2-7, with 10 bases that match TRBD2. The germline CDR1 and CDR2 sequences are SGHTS and YDEGEE. Unmatched junction bases numbered 8, after V lost 4 bases and J lost 1 base. The CDR3 runs to 16 residues. The CDR3 reads CASSQDGTSVSYEQYF. The DNA of the CDR3 is TGTGCCAGCAGCCAGGACGGGACTAGCGTATCCTACGAGCAGTACTTC.

This sequence joins TRBV27 and TRBJ2-7; 8 bases are a match to TRBD1. V was clipped by 5 bases and J by 4 bases; unmatched bases: 10. This CDR3 region has 15 residues. Germline lookup yields CDR1 MNHEY and CDR2 SMNVEV (reference sequence). The DNA of the CDR3 is TGTGCCAGCAGTCAACCAACAGGGGGATGGTACGAGCAGTACTTC. As protein: CASSQPTGGWYEQYF.

The chain has TRBV20-1 and TRBJ1-1; D not resolved. The CDR3 runs to 11 residues. Germline values: CDR1 DFQATT, CDR2 SNEGSKA (reference sequence). The CDR3 nucleotides read TGCAATTCTGGGCCTGGGACTGAAGCTTTCTTT. Its protein product is CNSGPGTEAFF.

This clone was observed a few times. V is TRBV6-1 and J is TRBJ1-4; D not resolved. Germline V gene sequence: CDR1 MNHNS, CDR2 SASEGT. There are 13 residues in the CDR3. V was cut by 3 bases and J by 8 bases, with 10 bases left in between. CDR3 sequence: CASSDRSEEKLFF. The CDR3 coding sequence is TGTGCCAGCAGTGATAGGAGCGAAGAAAAACTGTTTTTT.

V usage is TRBV5-6 and J usage is TRBJ2-1, with D perhaps assigned TRBD1 or TRBD2 (5 bases each). V was pared by 0 bases and J by 11 bases, with 9 bases between. The CDR3 is made up of 12 amino acids. Germline V CDR1 and CDR2: SGHDT, YYEEEE. The CDR3 here is CASSLEEGQQFF. The CDR3 nucleotides are TGTGCCAGCAGCTTGGAAGAGGGGCAGCAGTTCTTC.